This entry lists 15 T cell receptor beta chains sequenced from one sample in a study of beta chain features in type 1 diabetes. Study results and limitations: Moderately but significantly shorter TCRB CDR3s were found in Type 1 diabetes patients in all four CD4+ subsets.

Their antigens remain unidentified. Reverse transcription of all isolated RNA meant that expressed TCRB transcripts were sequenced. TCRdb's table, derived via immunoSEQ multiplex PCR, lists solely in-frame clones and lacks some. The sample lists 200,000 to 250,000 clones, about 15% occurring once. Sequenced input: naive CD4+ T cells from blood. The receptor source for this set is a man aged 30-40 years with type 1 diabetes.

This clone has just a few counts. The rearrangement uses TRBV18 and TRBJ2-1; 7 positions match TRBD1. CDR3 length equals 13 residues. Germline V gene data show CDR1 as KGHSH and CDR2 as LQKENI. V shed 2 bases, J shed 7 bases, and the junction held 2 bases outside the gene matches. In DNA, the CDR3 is TGTGCCAGCTCACCATCAGGGGGAAATGAGCAGTTCTTC. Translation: CASSPSGGNEQFF.

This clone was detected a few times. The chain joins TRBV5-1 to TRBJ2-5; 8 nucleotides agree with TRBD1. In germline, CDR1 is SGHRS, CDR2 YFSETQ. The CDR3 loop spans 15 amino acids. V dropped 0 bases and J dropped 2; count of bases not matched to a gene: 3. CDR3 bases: TGCGCCAGCAGCTTGGTGGACAGGGCGCAAGAGACCCAGTACTTC. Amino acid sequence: CASSLVDRAQETQYF.

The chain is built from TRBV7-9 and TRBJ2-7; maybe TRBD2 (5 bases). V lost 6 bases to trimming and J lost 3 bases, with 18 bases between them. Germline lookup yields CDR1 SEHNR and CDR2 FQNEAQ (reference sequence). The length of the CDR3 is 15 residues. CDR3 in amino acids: CASSPELGDFYEQYF. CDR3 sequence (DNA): TGTGCCAGCAGTCCTGAACTAGGAGATTTCTACGAGCAGTACTTC.

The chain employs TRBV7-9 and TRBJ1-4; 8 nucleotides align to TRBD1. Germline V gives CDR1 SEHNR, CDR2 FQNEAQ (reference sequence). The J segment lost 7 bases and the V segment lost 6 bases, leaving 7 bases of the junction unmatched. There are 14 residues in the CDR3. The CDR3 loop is CASRPDRGGEKLFF. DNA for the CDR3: TGTGCCAGCAGACCCGACAGGGGAGGTGAAAAACTGTTTTTT.

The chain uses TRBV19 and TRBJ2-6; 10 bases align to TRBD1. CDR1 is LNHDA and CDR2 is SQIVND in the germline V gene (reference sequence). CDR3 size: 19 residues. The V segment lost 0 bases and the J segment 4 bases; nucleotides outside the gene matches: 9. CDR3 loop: CASSIDRGTGAPGANVLTF. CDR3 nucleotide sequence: TGTGCCAGTAGTATAGATCGGGGGACAGGGGCGCCCGGGGCCAACGTCCTGACTTTC.

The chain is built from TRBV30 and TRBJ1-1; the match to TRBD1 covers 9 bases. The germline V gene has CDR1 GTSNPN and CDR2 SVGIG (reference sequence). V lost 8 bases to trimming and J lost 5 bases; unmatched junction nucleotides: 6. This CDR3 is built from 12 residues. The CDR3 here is CAGDRVRTEAFF. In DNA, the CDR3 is TGTGCCGGGGACAGGGTGAGGACTGAAGCTTTCTTT. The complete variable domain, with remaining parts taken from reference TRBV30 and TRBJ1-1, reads SQTIHQWPATLVQPVGSPLSLECTVEGTSNPNLYWYRQAAGRGLQLLFYSVGIGQISSEVPQNLSASRPQDRQFILSSKKLLLSDSGFYLCAGDRVRTEAFFGQGTRLTVV.

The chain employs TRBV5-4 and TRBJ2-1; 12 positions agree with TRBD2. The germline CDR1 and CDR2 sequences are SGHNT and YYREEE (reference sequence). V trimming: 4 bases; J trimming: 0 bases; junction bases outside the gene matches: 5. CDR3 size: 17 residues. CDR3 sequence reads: CASSTRTSGISYNEQFF. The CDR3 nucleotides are TGTGCCAGCAGCACCCGGACTAGCGGGATCTCCTACAATGAGCAGTTCTTC.

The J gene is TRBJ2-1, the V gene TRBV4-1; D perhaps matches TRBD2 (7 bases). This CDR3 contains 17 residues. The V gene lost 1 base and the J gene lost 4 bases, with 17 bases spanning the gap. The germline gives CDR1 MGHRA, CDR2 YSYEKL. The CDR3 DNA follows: TGCGCCAGCAGCCAAGCAACTTGGGGGGGCCCATACAATGAGCAGTTCTTC. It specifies CASSQATWGGPYNEQFF.

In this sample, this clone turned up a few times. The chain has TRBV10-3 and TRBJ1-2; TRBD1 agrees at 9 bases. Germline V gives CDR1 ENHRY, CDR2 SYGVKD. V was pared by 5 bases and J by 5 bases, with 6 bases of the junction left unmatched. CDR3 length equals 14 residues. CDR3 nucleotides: TGTGCCATCAGTCCGGGACAGGGATTATATGGCTACACCTTC. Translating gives CAISPGQGLYGYTF.

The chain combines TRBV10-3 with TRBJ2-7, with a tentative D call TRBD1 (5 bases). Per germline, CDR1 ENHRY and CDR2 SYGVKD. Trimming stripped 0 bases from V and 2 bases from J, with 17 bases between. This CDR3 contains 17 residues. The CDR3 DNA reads TGTGCCATCAGTGAGTCGAGTCCCCAATCAGGGACCTACGAGCAGTACTTC. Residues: CAISESSPQSGTYEQYF.

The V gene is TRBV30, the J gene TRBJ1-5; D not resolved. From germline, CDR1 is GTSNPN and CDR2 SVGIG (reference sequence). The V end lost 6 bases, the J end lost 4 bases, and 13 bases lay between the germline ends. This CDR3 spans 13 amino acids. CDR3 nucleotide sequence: TGTGCCTGCTCCCTCGCGGGGAATCAGCCCCAGCATTTT. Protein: CACSLAGNQPQHF.

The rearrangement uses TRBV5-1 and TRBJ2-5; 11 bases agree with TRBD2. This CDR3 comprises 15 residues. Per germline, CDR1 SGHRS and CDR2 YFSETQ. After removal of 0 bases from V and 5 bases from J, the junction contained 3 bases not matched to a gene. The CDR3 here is CASSLAASGGETQYF. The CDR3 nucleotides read TGCGCCAGCAGCTTGGCCGCTAGCGGGGGGGAGACCCAGTACTTC.

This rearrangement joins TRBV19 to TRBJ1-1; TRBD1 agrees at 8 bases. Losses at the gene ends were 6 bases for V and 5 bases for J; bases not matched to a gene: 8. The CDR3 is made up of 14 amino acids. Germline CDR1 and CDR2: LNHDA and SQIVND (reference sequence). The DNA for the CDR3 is TGTGCCAGTAGCCCACAGGGGGTTGGTACTGAAGCTTTCTTT. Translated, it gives CASSPQGVGTEAFF.

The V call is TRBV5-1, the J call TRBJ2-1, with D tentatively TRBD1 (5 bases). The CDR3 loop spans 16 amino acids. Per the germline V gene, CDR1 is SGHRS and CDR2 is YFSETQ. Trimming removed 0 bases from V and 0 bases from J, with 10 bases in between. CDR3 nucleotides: TGCGCCAGCAGCTTGGAAGGACATAGCTCCTACAATGAGCAGTTCTTC. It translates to CASSLEGHSSYNEQFF.

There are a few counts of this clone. CDR3 protein: CASSQVRGPDYGYTF. The DNA of the CDR3 is TGCGCCAGCAGCCAAGTAAGGGGGCCGGACTATGGCTACACCTTC. The chain is built from TRBV4-1 and TRBJ1-2; 7 bases fit TRBD1. In germline, CDR1 is MGHRA, CDR2 YSYEKL. The CDR3 totals 15 residues. Trimming at V came to 1 base and at J to 3 bases, leaving 5 bases not matched to a gene.